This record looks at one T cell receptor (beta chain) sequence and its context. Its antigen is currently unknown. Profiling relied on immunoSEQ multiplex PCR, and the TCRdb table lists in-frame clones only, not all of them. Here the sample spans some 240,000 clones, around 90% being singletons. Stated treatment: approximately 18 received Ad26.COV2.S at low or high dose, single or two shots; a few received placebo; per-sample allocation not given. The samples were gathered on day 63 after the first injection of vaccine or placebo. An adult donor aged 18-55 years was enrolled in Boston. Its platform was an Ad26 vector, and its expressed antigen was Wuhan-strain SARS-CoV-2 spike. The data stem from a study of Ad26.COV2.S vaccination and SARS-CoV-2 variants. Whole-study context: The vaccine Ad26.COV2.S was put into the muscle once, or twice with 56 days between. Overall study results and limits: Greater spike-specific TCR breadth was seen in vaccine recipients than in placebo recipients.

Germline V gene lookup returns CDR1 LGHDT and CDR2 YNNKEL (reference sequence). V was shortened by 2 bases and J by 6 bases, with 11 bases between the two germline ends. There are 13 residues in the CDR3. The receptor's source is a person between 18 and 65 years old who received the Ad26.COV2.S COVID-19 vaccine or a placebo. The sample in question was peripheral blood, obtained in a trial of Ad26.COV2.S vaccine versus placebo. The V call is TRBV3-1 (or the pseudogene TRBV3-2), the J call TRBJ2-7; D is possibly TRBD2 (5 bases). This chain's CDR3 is CASSQLTRGEQYF. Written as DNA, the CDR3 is TGTGCCAGCAGCCAACTTACTAGAGGCGAGCAGTACTTC.